This record looks at one T cell receptor (beta chain) sequence and its context. This sample stems from a study of Tregs in tolerant kidney transplant recipients. The assay was immunoSEQ multiplex PCR, and TCRdb's table has in-frame clones only and misses some. Of about 110,000 clones listed, 90% are singletons. Trimming removed 4 bases at V and 3 bases at J, with 17 bases between. This CDR3 has 16 residues. CDR1 and CDR2 from the germline V gene are SGHDT and YYEEEE. This specimen was CD4+ T cells from blood, taken before the transplant. The V gene is TRBV5-6, the J gene TRBJ1-5, with D perhaps matching TRBD1 (6 bases). The sequence was collected from a human donor who received a combined kidney and bone marrow transplant. For the CDR3, the DNA is TGTGCCAGCAGCCTAGATCTGAGACAGGACAATCAGCCCCAGCATTTT. Translating it yields CASSLDLRQDNQPQHF.